Listed below are T cell receptor beta chains from one sample, sequenced in a study of T cells in Graves' hyperthyroidism and ophthalmopathy. TCRdb called the multiplex PCR reads again in MiXCR, with one record for every CDR3 protein. Of hundreds of thousands of distinct CDR3 sequences listed, approximately 25% are singletons. Source material: blood. The source of these receptors is a woman under 40 with Graves' ophthalmopathy. CDR3s include the opening cysteine and the closing phenylalanine or tryptophan.

j_call: TRBJ2-7; v_call: TRBV12-3/TRBV12-4; cdr3_aa: CATRAGDEQYF
j_call: TRBJ1-1; v_call: TRBV2; cdr3_aa: CASKTEKNTEAFF
j_call: TRBJ2-2; v_call: TRBV12-3/TRBV12-4; cdr3_aa: CASSLGGGRTGELFF
j_call: TRBJ2-5; v_call: TRBV6-1; cdr3_aa: CASSKPGPRTSQYF
j_call: TRBJ1-5; v_call: TRBV4-1; cdr3_aa: CASSLSLTGGNQPQHF
j_call: TRBJ1-2; v_call: TRBV3-1; cdr3_aa: CASSQGSSGYTF
j_call: TRBJ2-5; v_call: TRBV2; cdr3_aa: CASKLDRSQEAQYF
j_call: TRBJ2-5; v_call: TRBV30; cdr3_aa: CAWAGTSQETQYF
j_call: TRBJ2-2; v_call: TRBV12-5; cdr3_aa: CASGPEYTGELFF
j_call: TRBJ1-5; v_call: TRBV7-2; cdr3_aa: CASSSDRGHQPQHF
j_call: TRBJ1-6; v_call: TRBV20-1; cdr3_aa: CSARESGGNSPLHF
j_call: TRBJ1-1; v_call: TRBV4-1; cdr3_aa: CASSQDSQTGFRAFF
j_call: TRBJ2-5; v_call: TRBV28; cdr3_aa: CASGVISQETQYF
j_call: TRBJ2-5; v_call: TRBV4-1; cdr3_aa: CASSQAGPGEYQETQYF
j_call: TRBJ1-2; v_call: TRBV6-1; cdr3_aa: CASRTPGTGAGYTF
j_call: TRBJ1-5; v_call: TRBV6-1; cdr3_aa: CASSERFRTAFQPQHF
j_call: TRBJ1-2; v_call: TRBV6-5; cdr3_aa: CASSYSPGTGGYTF
j_call: TRBJ2-5; v_call: TRBV15; cdr3_aa: CATSRDLWEETQYF
j_call: TRBJ1-1; v_call: TRBV12-3/TRBV12-4; cdr3_aa: CASTLRGNTEAFF
j_call: TRBJ1-4; v_call: TRBV12-3/TRBV12-4; cdr3_aa: CASSAQATNEKLFF